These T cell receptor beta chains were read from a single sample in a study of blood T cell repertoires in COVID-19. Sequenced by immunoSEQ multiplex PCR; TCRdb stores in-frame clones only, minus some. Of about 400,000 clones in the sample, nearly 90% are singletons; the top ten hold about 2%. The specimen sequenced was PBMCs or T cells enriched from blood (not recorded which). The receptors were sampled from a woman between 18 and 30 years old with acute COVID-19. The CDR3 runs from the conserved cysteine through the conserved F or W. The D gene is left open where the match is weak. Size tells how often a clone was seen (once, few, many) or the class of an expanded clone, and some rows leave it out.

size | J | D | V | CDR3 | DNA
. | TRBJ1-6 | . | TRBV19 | CASSLSERLGSPLHF | TGTGCCAGTAGTCTGTCAGAGAGACTTGGATCACCCCTCCACTTT
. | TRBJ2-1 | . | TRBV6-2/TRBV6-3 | CASSYGGGFAEQFF | TGTGCCAGCAGTTACGGCGGCGGTTTTGCTGAGCAGTTCTTC
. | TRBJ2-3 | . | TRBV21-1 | CASTGTSGKIDTQYF | TGTGCCAGCACCGGGACTAGCGGGAAAATAGATACGCAGTATTTT
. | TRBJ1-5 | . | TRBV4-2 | CASSQGRGNQPQHF | TGTGCCAGCAGCCAAGGTAGGGGTAATCAGCCCCAGCATTTT
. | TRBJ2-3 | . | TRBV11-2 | CASSLDGDTQYF | TGTGCCAGCAGCTTAGACGGGGATACGCAGTATTTT
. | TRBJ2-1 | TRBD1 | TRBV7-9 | CASSRDSEQFF | TGTGCCAGCAGCCGGGACAGTGAGCAGTTCTTC
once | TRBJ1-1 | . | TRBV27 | CASSAQGPLISTEAFF | TGTGCCAGCAGCGCACAGGGACCCCTGATTTCCACTGAAGCTTTCTTT
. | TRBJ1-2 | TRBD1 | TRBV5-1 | CASSFGQGAGGYTF | TGCGCCAGCAGCTTCGGACAGGGGGCGGGTGGCTACACCTTC
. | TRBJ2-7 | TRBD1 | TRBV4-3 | CASSQDRGYEQYF | TGCGCCAGCAGCCAGGACAGGGGCTACGAGCAGTACTTC
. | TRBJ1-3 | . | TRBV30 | CAWSTGQDSGNTIYF | TGTGCCTGGAGTACTGGACAAGACTCTGGAAACACCATATATTTT
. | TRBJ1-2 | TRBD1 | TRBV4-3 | CASSQDPGGNYGYTF | TGCGCCAGCAGCCAAGACCCAGGGGGTAACTATGGCTACACCTTC
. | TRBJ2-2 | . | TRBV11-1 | CASRTRGSGELFF | TGTGCCAGCAGGACCAGGGGTTCCGGGGAGCTGTTTTTT
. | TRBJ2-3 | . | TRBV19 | CASSTGRNTQYF | TGTGCCAGTAGTACGGGAAGAAATACGCAGTATTTT
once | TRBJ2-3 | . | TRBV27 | CASSLSGGGVDTQYF | TGTGCCAGCAGTTTATCCGGAGGGGGCGTAGATACGCAGTATTTT
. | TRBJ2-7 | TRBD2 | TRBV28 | CASSSAVAGEGEQYF | TGTGCCAGCAGCTCAGCGGTAGCGGGAGAGGGCGAGCAGTACTTC
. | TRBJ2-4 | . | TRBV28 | CASSNGGAKNIQYF | TGTGCCAGCAGTAACGGGGGAGCCAAAAACATTCAGTACTTC
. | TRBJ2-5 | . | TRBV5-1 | CASSLGRGVQETQYF | TGCGCCAGCAGCTTGGGGCGCGGAGTACAAGAGACCCAGTACTTC
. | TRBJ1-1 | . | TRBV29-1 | CSVQQLGGRTEAFF | TGCAGCGTCCAGCAACTCGGGGGAAGAACTGAAGCTTTCTTT
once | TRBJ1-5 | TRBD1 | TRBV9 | CASSPGQGFGQPQHF | TGTGCCAGCAGCCCGGGACAGGGGTTTGGTCAGCCCCAGCATTTT
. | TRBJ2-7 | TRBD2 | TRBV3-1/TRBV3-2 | CASSSKKILLAAIYEQYF | TGTGCCAGCAGCTCTAAAAAAATTCTACTAGCGGCCATCTACGAGCAGTACTTC
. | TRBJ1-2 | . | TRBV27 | CASRGAANYGYTF | TGTGCCAGCAGAGGTGCGGCGAACTATGGCTACACCTTC
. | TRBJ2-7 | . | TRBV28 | CASSLGGSYEQYF | TGTGCCAGCAGTTTGGGGGGCTCCTACGAGCAGTACTTC
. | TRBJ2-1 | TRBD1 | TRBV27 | CASSLGTGHNEQFF | TGTGCCAGCAGTCTGGGGACAGGGCACAATGAGCAGTTCTTC
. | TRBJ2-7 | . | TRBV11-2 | CASSSRQTLRFQYF | TGTGCCAGCAGCTCGCGACAGACACTACGATTCCAGTACTTC
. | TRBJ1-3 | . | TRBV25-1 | CASSEFWSSGNTIYF | TGTGCCAGCAGTGAATTTTGGAGCTCTGGAAACACCATATATTTT
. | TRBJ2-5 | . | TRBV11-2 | CASSPSGGREVRTQYF | TGTGCCAGCAGCCCCTCCGGCGGCAGGGAGGTACGGACCCAGTACTTC
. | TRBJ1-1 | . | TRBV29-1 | CSVEDRLQNTEAFF | TGCAGCGTTGAAGATAGACTTCAGAACACTGAAGCTTTCTTT
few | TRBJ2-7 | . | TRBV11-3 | CASKLASRPNVWEQYF | TGTGCCAGCAAGCTAGCGTCCCGTCCTAATGTTTGGGAGCAGTACTTC
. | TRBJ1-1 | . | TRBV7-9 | CASSPSPMKNTEAFF | TGTGCCAGCAGCCCGAGTCCAATGAAGAACACTGAAGCTTTCTTT
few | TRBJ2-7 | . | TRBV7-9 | CASSLHYEQYF | TGTGCCAGCAGCTTACACTACGAGCAGTACTTC
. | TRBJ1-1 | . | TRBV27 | CASRPQNTEAFF | TGTGCCAGCAGACCACAGAACACTGAAGCTTTCTTT